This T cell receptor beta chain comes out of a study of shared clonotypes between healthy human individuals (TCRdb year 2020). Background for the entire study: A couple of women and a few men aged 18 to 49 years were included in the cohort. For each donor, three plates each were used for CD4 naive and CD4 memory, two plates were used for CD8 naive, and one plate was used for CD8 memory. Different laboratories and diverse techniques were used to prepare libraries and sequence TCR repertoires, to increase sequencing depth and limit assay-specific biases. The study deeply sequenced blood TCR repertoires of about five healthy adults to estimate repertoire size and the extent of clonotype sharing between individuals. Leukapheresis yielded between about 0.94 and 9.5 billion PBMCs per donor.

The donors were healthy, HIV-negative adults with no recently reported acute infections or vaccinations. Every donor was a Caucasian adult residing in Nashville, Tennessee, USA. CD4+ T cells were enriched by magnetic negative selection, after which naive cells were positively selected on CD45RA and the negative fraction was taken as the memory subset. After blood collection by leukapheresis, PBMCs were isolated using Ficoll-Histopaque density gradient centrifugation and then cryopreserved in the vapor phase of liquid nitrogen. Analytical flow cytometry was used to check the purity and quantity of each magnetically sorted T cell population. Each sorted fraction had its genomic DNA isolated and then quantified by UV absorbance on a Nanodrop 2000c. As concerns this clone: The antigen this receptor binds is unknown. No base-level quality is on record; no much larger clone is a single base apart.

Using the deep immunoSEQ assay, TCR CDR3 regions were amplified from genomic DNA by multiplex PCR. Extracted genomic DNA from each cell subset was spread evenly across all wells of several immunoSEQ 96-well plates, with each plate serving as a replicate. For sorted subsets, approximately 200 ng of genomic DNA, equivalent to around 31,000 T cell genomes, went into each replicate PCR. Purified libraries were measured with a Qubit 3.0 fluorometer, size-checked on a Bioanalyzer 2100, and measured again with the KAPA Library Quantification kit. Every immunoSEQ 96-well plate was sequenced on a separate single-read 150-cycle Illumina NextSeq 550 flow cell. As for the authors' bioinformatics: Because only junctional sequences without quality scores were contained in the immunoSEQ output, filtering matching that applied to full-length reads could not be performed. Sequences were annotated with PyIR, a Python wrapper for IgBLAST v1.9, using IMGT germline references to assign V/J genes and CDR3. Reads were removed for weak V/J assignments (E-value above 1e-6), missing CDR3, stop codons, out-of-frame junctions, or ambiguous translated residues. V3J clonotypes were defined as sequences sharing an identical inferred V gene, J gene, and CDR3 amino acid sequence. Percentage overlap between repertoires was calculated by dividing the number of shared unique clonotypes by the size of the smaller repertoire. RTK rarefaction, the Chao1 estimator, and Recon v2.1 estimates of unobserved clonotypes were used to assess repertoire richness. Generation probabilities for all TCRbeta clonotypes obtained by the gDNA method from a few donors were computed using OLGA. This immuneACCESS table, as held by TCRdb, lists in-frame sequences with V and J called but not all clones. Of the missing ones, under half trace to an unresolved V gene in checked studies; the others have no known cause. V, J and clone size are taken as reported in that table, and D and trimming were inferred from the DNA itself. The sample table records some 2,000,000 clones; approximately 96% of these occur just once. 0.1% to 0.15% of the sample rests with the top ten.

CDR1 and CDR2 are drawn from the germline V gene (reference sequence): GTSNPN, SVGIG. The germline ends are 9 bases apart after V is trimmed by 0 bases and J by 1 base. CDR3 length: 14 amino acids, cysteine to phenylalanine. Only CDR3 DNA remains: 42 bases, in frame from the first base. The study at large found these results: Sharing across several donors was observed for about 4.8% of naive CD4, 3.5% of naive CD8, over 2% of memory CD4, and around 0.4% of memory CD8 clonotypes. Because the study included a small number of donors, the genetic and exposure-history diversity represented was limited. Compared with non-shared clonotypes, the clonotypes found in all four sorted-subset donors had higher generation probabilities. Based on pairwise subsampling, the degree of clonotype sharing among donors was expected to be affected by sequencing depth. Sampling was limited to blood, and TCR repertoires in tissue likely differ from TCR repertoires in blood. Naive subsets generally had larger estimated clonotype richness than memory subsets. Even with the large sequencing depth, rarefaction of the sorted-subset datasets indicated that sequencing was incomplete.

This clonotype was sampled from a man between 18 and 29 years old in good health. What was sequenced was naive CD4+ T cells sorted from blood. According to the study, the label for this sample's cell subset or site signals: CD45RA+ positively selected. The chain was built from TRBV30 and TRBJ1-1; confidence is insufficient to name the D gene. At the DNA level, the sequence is TGTGCCTGGAGTGTCACAAAGCAGAACACTGAAGCTTTCTTT. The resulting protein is CAWSVTKQNTEAFF.